A selection of T cell receptor beta chains follows, all from one sample in a study of blood T cell repertoires in COVID-19. The table came from immunoSEQ multiplex PCR; TCRdb's copy has only in-frame clones and leaves some out. The data hold 250,000 or so clones, with about 86% observed a single time. Sequenced input: peripheral blood. The receptors derive from a man aged 25 to 45 with active or convalescent COVID-19. Each CDR3 is given with its conserved first and last residue. The D gene is left open where the match is weak. Where a row states a size, it is once, few, many or the class of an expanded clone; other rows omit it.

cdr3_aa	cdr3_nt	d_call	clone_size	v_call	j_call
CDSSSTVSSYEQYF	TGTGACAGCAGCTCGACAGTGAGCTCCTACGAGCAGTACTTC	-	-	TRBV7-9	TRBJ2-7
CASTLGTKASPLHF	TGTGCCAGCACCCTCGGGACAAAGGCTTCACCCCTCCACTTT	-	-	TRBV7-2	TRBJ1-6
CASNTGEGMNTEAFF	TGTGCCAGCAACACGGGAGAGGGGATGAACACTGAAGCTTTCTTT	-	-	TRBV9	TRBJ1-1
CASAIGGEGYEQYF	TGTGCCAGCGCCATAGGAGGGGAAGGCTACGAGCAGTACTTC	-	-	TRBV14	TRBJ2-7
CASSDSAPPNGYTF	TGCGCCAGCAGTGACTCTGCGCCGCCGAATGGCTACACCTTC	-	-	TRBV10-2	TRBJ1-2
CASSLNGGAYEQYF	TGTGCCAGCAGCTTAAACGGGGGGGCTTACGAGCAGTACTTC	TRBD2	-	TRBV7-3	TRBJ2-7
CASSYSLGAGAFF	TGTGCCAGCAGTTATTCCTTGGGGGCAGGAGCTTTCTTT	-	-	TRBV27	TRBJ1-1
CASSLQESYEQYF	TGTGCCAGTAGTCTACAGGAGTCCTACGAGCAGTACTTC	-	-	TRBV19	TRBJ2-7
CASSLGQAPTYEQYF	TGTGCCAGCAGCTTAGGACAGGCCCCCACCTACGAGCAGTACTTC	TRBD1	-	TRBV27	TRBJ2-7
CSASPIPGVTNEKLFF	TGCAGTGCTAGTCCGATTCCAGGGGTGACTAATGAAAAACTGTTTTTT	-	-	TRBV20-1	TRBJ1-4
CASSYSGGISEKLFF	TGTGCCAGCAGTTACTCGGGAGGGATAAGTGAAAAACTGTTTTTT	-	once	TRBV6-5	TRBJ1-4
CASSPAGGGLNNEQFF	TGCGCCAGCAGCCCGGCAGGCGGGGGGCTTAACAATGAGCAGTTCTTC	TRBD2	-	TRBV5-1	TRBJ2-1
CASRTPNYGYTF	TGTGCCAGCAGGACACCCAACTATGGCTACACCTTC	-	-	TRBV6-6	TRBJ1-2
CSASTGHYEQYF	TGCAGTGCTAGTACGGGACACTACGAGCAGTACTTC	-	-	TRBV20-1	TRBJ2-7
CASSDSGNQPQHF	TGTGCCAGCAGTGATTCGGGCAATCAGCCCCAGCATTTT	-	-	TRBV6-1	TRBJ1-5
CASSYIGASGNEQFF	TGTGCCAGCAGTTACATTGGCGCTAGCGGCAATGAGCAGTTCTTC	TRBD2	-	TRBV6-5	TRBJ2-1